The 16 T cell receptor beta chains presented below share a single source sample, sequenced in a study of patients and donors after allogeneic stem cell transplantation. Each CDR3 protein is one row after TCRdb ran MiXCR on the RT-PCR reads. The sample shows approximately 170,000 distinct CDR3 sequences, 24% of them seen only once. Sequencing was performed on blood, either unsorted or a sorted T cell fraction (not recorded which). The source of these receptors is a human donor who was either an allogeneic HSCT recipient or a stem cell or donor lymphocyte infusion donor (not recorded which). It is not recorded whose cells these are; they may come from a transplant donor.

This chain connects TRBV4-2 to TRBJ2-1, with 7 bases fitting TRBD1. Trimming took 4 bases from V and 0 from J; bases not matched to a gene: 15. Germline V gene sequence: CDR1 LGHNA, CDR2 YNFKEQ. The CDR3 is made up of 19 amino acids. DNA for the CDR3: TGTGCCAGCAGCCGCACAACACAGACAGGGCCAAGCTCCTACAATGAGCAGTTCTTC. Protein sequence: CASSRTTQTGPSSYNEQFF.

This clonotype was seen more than once but under ten times. The rearrangement links TRBV10-3 to TRBJ2-7, with 8 bases aligning to TRBD1. The V segment lost 3 bases and the J segment 2 bases; nucleotides outside the gene matches: 9. The CDR3 is 16 residues long. Germline CDR1 is ENHRY and CDR2 is SYGVKD. CDR3 protein: CAISDVGTGNTYEQYF. CDR3 nucleotides: TGTGCCATCAGTGATGTCGGGACAGGTAATACCTACGAGCAGTACTTC.

There are a few counts of this clonotype. The rearrangement uses TRBV20-1 and TRBJ1-2; 7 bases align to TRBD1. The germline CDR1 and CDR2 sequences are DFQATT and SNEGSKA (reference sequence). The CDR3 has 12 amino acids. J gave up 8 bases and V 6 bases, and 9 bases lay outside the gene matches. CDR3 nucleotides: TGCAGTGCGCCTCACAGGGGAGCCGGCTACACCTTC. Its protein is CSAPHRGAGYTF.

The V gene is TRBV24-1, the J gene TRBJ1-1, with D unresolved. Per germline, CDR1 KGHDR and CDR2 SFDVKD. This CDR3 region has 13 residues. Trimming cost V 12 bases and J 0 bases, with 13 bases left between them. Here the CDR3 reads CASVPGLNTEAFF. The CDR3 DNA reads as TGTGCCTCCGTTCCCGGGCTGAACACTGAAGCTTTCTTT.

This clonotype was observed a few times. The chain has TRBV6-5 and TRBJ2-1; 8 nucleotides agree with TRBD2. The CDR3 totals 13 residues. Germline V lookup: CDR1 MNHEY, CDR2 SVGAGI. V lost 2 bases, J lost 9 bases, and 3 bases stayed unmatched. The CDR3 DNA reads TGTGCCAGCAGTTACCAGCGGGGGCCTGAGCAGTTCTTC. This translates into CASSYQRGPEQFF.

Regarding this clonotype: One end of the junction fails to match germline, which may point to a read error. The chain has TRBV7-9 and TRBJ2-7, with D maybe TRBD2 (6 bases). Germline V gene data show CDR1 as SEHNR and CDR2 as FQNEAQ (reference sequence). This CDR3 has 17 residues. The CDR3 region has the DNA TGTGCCAGCAGCCTAGCAAACCCACCGGGACTCAGGTACGAGCAGTACTTC. Translation gives CASSLANPPGLRYEQYF.

The chain uses TRBV15 and TRBJ1-1; D is uncertain. The V gene's germline CDR1 is LNHNV and CDR2 YYDKDF (reference sequence). Trimming pared 0 bases from V and 0 bases from J, leaving 11 bases between. The CDR3 contains 16 residues. For the CDR3, the DNA is TGTGCCACCAGCAGAGATTTCCGCGGCCTGAACACTGAAGCTTTCTTT. Translating it yields CATSRDFRGLNTEAFF.

The rearrangement links TRBV4-3 to TRBJ1-5, with 11 bases fitting TRBD1. The germline V gene has CDR1 LGHNA and CDR2 YSLEER. Trimming removed 1 base from V and 3 bases from J; junction bases left unmatched: 2. The CDR3 spans 16 residues. In nucleotides, the CDR3 is TGCGCCAGCAGCCAAGGGACAGGGGGCCACAATCAGCCCCAGCATTTT. Translated: CASSQGTGGHNQPQHF.

In its sample, this clonotype was seen a few times. V gene TRBV7-2 combines with J gene TRBJ1-1; D ambiguous. Germline values: CDR1 SGHTA, CDR2 FQGNSA. Deletions cut 1 base from V and 1 base from J, with 7 bases between. The CDR3 loop spans 14 amino acids. CDR3: CASSLDWTNTEAFF. The CDR3 DNA reads as TGTGCCAGCAGCTTAGACTGGACGAACACTGAAGCTTTCTTT.

The chain couples TRBV20-1 to TRBJ1-2, with 8 bases identical to TRBD1. CDR3 length: 14 residues. With 0 bases clipped from V and 4 bases from J, the junction kept 4 bases outside the gene matches. CDR1 and CDR2 (germline): DFQATT, SNEGSKA (reference sequence). CDR3 nucleotides: TGCAGTGCTAGAGATGCCGGGACAGGCTATGGCTACACCTTC. Amino acids: CSARDAGTGYGYTF.

The genes are TRBV5-1 and TRBJ1-2, with unresolved D. The ends were cut back, 4 bases at V and 1 base at J, with 17 bases in the middle. Germline lookup yields CDR1 SGHRS and CDR2 YFSETQ. The CDR3 runs 16 residues. This CDR3 is CASSLPKGGGNYGYTF. CDR3 sequence (DNA): TGCGCCAGCAGCCTGCCAAAGGGTGGCGGTAACTATGGCTACACCTTC.

The CDR3 here is CASSITSTDEQFF. In DNA, the CDR3 is TGTGCCAGTAGTATAACGTCCACTGATGAGCAGTTCTTC. The J gene is TRBJ2-1, the V gene TRBV19; no clear D gene. From germline, CDR1 is LNHDA and CDR2 SQIVND (reference sequence). The CDR3 totals 13 residues. V was clipped by 2 bases and J by 8 bases, with 10 bases between them.

This clonotype was seen a handful of times. This chain connects TRBV9 to TRBJ2-7; weak D call: TRBD2 (5 bases). Deletions cut 1 base from V and 5 bases from J, with 19 bases between. Germline CDR1 and CDR2: SGDLS and YYNGEE. The CDR3 covers 16 residues. The DNA for the CDR3 is TGTGCCAGCAGCGTATTCGACGGGAACGTTGGGGACGAGCAGTACTTC. It specifies CASSVFDGNVGDEQYF.

This clonotype was counted a few times. J is TRBJ1-5 and V is TRBV12-3 or TRBV12-4, with 9 nucleotides matching TRBD1. The junction had 13 bases not matched to a gene; V was cut back by 3 bases and J by 4 bases. The CDR3 loop spans 18 amino acids. The CDR3 loop is CASSLTPWGGTGNQPQHF. CDR3 in DNA: TGTGCCAGCAGTTTGACTCCCTGGGGGGGGACAGGGAATCAGCCCCAGCATTTT.

V and J are TRBV20-1 and TRBJ2-7, with 11 bases aligning to TRBD2. With V trimmed by 5 bases and J by 2 bases, 11 bases remained unmatched. The CDR3 sequence is 16 residues long. Germline V lookup: CDR1 DFQATT, CDR2 SNEGSKA (reference sequence). CDR3 region: CSARSGLAGLAYEQYF. Here the CDR3 DNA reads TGCAGTGCTCGGTCTGGACTAGCGGGCCTAGCCTACGAGCAGTACTTC.

This clonotype has only a few counts. The chain carries TRBV20-1 and TRBJ1-1; D uncertain. The CDR3 totals 13 residues. V lost 0 bases and J lost 7, with 12 bases in between. CDR1 and CDR2 (germline): DFQATT, SNEGSKA (reference sequence). The CDR3 DNA follows: TGCAGTGCTAGAGATTTCCAGACTGGTGAAGCTTTCTTT. Residues: CSARDFQTGEAFF.